This T cell receptor beta chain was sequenced during a study of cytomegalovirus exposure and HLA in healthy donors. Both 60 Vbeta primers and 13 Jbeta primers went into the PCR. The assay was immunoSEQ multiplex PCR, and TCRdb's table has in-frame clones only and misses some. The sample contains around 150,000 clones, 70% to 85% of which appear only once. Study outcomes and limitations: Among TCR sequences, most were rare, though some public TCRs appeared in many donors. About 150 TCR beta chains were listed as cytomegalovirus-associated. Analyzed later, association rates of TCRs varied across HLA loci, with DRB1 most and HLA-C fewest.

The CDR3 runs 12 residues. CDR1 is SGHNT and CDR2 is YENEEA in the germline V gene. Trimming removed 5 bases at V and 8 bases at J, with 11 bases between. On this clone: Its antigen remains unidentified.

The sequenced sample consisted of PBMCs. This receptor was obtained from a man aged 25 to 45 in good health and CMV-seropositive. This chain connects TRBV11-3 to TRBJ2-3; a possible D gene is TRBD1 (5 bases). The CDR3 sequence is CASSKGAGTQYF. CDR3 in DNA: TGTGCCAGCAGCAAAGGGGCCGGTACGCAGTATTTT.